These T cell receptor beta chains were read from a single sample in a study of T cells after yellow fever vaccination. One entry per CDR3 protein, called by TCRdb with MiXCR from the 5' RACE reads. This table holds 300,000 to 350,000 distinct CDR3 sequences, roughly 8.6% found once. The source was PBMCs, collected more than 40 days after the first yellow fever vaccination. The receptors were gathered from a man in his late teens or twenties who received the YFV17D yellow fever vaccine. CDR3s include the opening cysteine and the closing phenylalanine or tryptophan. Fields, in order: D gene, clone size, V gene, J gene, CDR3 protein, CDR3 DNA. The D gene is left open where the match is weak. The size of a clone is reported for some rows only, either as once, few or many, or as a class for expanded clones.

d_gene: TRBD1; abundance: -; v_gene: TRBV27; j_gene: TRBJ1-6; CDR3aa: CTSRPDHGQGALNNSPLHF; CDR3nt: TGCACCAGCAGACCCGACCACGGACAGGGGGCTCTTAACAATTCACCCCTCCACTTT
d_gene: -; abundance: many; v_gene: TRBV2; j_gene: TRBJ2-5; CDR3aa: CASSEEWYPVVYF; CDR3nt: TGTGCCAGCAGTGAAGAGTGGTACCCGGTCGTATACTTC
d_gene: TRBD1; abundance: -; v_gene: TRBV11-2; j_gene: TRBJ2-5; CDR3aa: CASSLRMTGREKTQYF; CDR3nt: TGTGCCAGCAGCTTAAGGATGACAGGGCGTGAAAAGACCCAGTACTTC
d_gene: -; abundance: few; v_gene: TRBV24-1; j_gene: TRBJ1-1; CDR3aa: CATSDFQRNTEAFF; CDR3nt: TGTGCCACCAGTGATTTTCAGAGGAACACTGAAGCTTTCTTT
d_gene: TRBD2; abundance: -; v_gene: TRBV10-3; j_gene: TRBJ2-1; CDR3aa: CAISAGTSSYNEQFF; CDR3nt: TGTGCCATCAGCGCCGGGACTAGCTCCTACAATGAGCAGTTCTTC
d_gene: -; abundance: -; v_gene: TRBV7-8; j_gene: TRBJ1-2; CDR3aa: CASSLAGVENGYTF; CDR3nt: TGTGCCAGCAGCTTAGCCGGGGTAGAGAATGGCTACACCTTC
d_gene: TRBD2; abundance: -; v_gene: TRBV5-4; j_gene: TRBJ2-2; CDR3aa: CASSLERGGPTGELFF; CDR3nt: TGTGCCAGCAGCTTAGAACGGGGGGGCCCAACCGGGGAGCTGTTTTTT
d_gene: -; abundance: -; v_gene: TRBV7-2; j_gene: TRBJ1-4; CDR3aa: CASSLISNEKLFF; CDR3nt: TGTGCCAGCAGCCTCATATCTAATGAAAAACTGTTTTTT
d_gene: -; abundance: many; v_gene: TRBV12-3/TRBV12-4; j_gene: TRBJ2-1; CDR3aa: CASSLAGEQFF; CDR3nt: TGTGCCAGCAGTTTAGCGGGTGAGCAGTTCTTC
d_gene: -; abundance: -; v_gene: TRBV12-3/TRBV12-4; j_gene: TRBJ1-3; CDR3aa: CASRTDYSGNIIYF; CDR3nt: TGTGCCAGCAGAACGGATTACTCTGGAAACATCATATATTTT
d_gene: -; abundance: -; v_gene: TRBV5-6; j_gene: TRBJ2-6; CDR3aa: CASSFVGQSLSGANVLTF; CDR3nt: TGTGCCAGCAGCTTTGTAGGCCAGTCCCTCTCTGGGGCCAACGTCCTGACTTTC
d_gene: -; abundance: few; v_gene: TRBV16; j_gene: TRBJ2-1; CDR3aa: CASSPPVRGQDNEQFF; CDR3nt: TGTGCCAGCAGCCCCCCAGTGCGGGGGCAGGATAATGAGCAGTTCTTC
d_gene: TRBD2; abundance: many; v_gene: TRBV5-1; j_gene: TRBJ2-7; CDR3aa: CASSLAAGGSSYEQYF; CDR3nt: TGCGCCAGCAGCTTGGCGGCGGGGGGGAGCTCCTACGAGCAGTACTTC
d_gene: TRBD1; abundance: -; v_gene: TRBV20-1; j_gene: TRBJ1-1; CDR3aa: CSARDGDRGQAFF; CDR3nt: TGCAGTGCTAGAGATGGGGACAGGGGGCAAGCTTTCTTT
d_gene: TRBD2; abundance: -; v_gene: TRBV12-3/TRBV12-4; j_gene: TRBJ2-5; CDR3aa: CASRPGTSRAETQYF; CDR3nt: TGTGCCAGCAGGCCAGGGACTAGCCGGGCGGAGACCCAGTACTTC
d_gene: -; abundance: -; v_gene: TRBV5-1; j_gene: TRBJ1-1; CDR3aa: CASSFIGGDTEAFF; CDR3nt: TGCGCCAGCAGCTTCATCGGGGGGGACACTGAAGCTTTCTTT
d_gene: -; abundance: few; v_gene: TRBV7-2; j_gene: TRBJ2-7; CDR3aa: CASSLDWYEQYF; CDR3nt: TGTGCCAGCAGCTTAGATTGGTACGAGCAGTACTTC
d_gene: -; abundance: many; v_gene: TRBV24-1; j_gene: TRBJ2-3; CDR3aa: CATSDLGRYTDTQYF; CDR3nt: TGTGCCACCAGTGATTTAGGGCGATACACAGATACGCAGTATTTT
d_gene: -; abundance: many; v_gene: TRBV10-1; j_gene: TRBJ2-3; CDR3aa: CASSDHEWGDTQYF; CDR3nt: TGCGCCAGCAGTGACCACGAGTGGGGGGATACGCAGTATTTT
d_gene: -; abundance: few; v_gene: TRBV20-1; j_gene: TRBJ1-1; CDR3aa: CSARGWLGTEAFF; CDR3nt: TGCAGTGCTCGGGGGTGGTTGGGCACTGAAGCTTTCTTT
d_gene: -; abundance: -; v_gene: TRBV5-1; j_gene: TRBJ2-7; CDR3aa: CASSGRTEAYEQYF; CDR3nt: TGCGCCAGCAGTGGGAGGACAGAGGCCTACGAGCAGTACTTC
d_gene: TRBD2; abundance: few; v_gene: TRBV7-9; j_gene: TRBJ2-7; CDR3aa: CASSLVASGGPYEQYF; CDR3nt: TGTGCCAGCAGCTTAGTTGCTAGCGGGGGGCCCTACGAGCAGTACTTC
d_gene: -; abundance: few; v_gene: TRBV11-2; j_gene: TRBJ1-1; CDR3aa: CASSVPFTEAFF; CDR3nt: TGTGCCAGCAGCGTCCCCTTTACTGAAGCTTTCTTT
d_gene: -; abundance: -; v_gene: TRBV18; j_gene: TRBJ2-7; CDR3aa: CASSPPRETYEQYF; CDR3nt: TGTGCCAGCTCACCACCCAGGGAGACCTACGAGCAGTACTTC